This T cell receptor beta chain was found in a study of cytomegalovirus exposure and HLA in healthy donors. The study, taken as a whole, reports: TCR beta V- and J-gene trimming, according to a later analysis, was linked to a missense DCLRE1C variant.

In the PCR, 60 Vbeta and 13 Jbeta primers were used. TCRdb's copy holds only in-frame clones and misses some; the assay was immunoSEQ multiplex PCR. Of around 150,000 clones listed, approximately 80% are singletons. In this sample, this clone turned up once. The antigen is not known. Input material: PBMCs. This sequence originates from a woman aged 25 to 39 in good health and CMV-seropositive.

CDR3 region: CASSSRDTENTEAFF. CDR3 nucleotides: TGCGCCAGCAGCTCCCGGGACACAGAGAACACTGAAGCTTTCTTT. The chain carries TRBV5-1 and TRBJ1-1; TRBD1 might be the D (6 bases). The germline gives CDR1 SGHRS, CDR2 YFSETQ. The CDR3 spans 15 residues. V was shortened by 3 bases and J by 1 base, with 13 bases between the two germline ends. Full variable domain (remainder filled in from reference TRBV5-1 and TRBJ1-1): KAGVTQTPRYLIKTRGQQVTLSCSPISGHRSVSWYQQTPGQGLQFLFEYFSETQRNKGNFPGRFSGRQFSNSRSEMNVSTLELGDSALYLCASSSRDTENTEAFFGQGTRLTVV.